The 5 T cell receptor beta chains below all came from one sample that was sequenced in a study of T cell repertoires in cytomegalovirus infection. TCRdb re-called the reads through MiXCR, storing one row per CDR3 protein. Of roughly 500,000 distinct CDR3 sequences listed, 16% are singletons. Sequencing used CD8+ T cells from PBMCs. All receptors come from a human donor in good health (CMV status not recorded). Some clones in this sample may be carry-over from other donors' samples.

V is TRBV6-5 and J is TRBJ2-7; unclear D gene. V was trimmed by 2 bases and J by 7 bases, leaving 12 bases between them. Looked up from germline, CDR1 is MNHEY and CDR2 is SVGAGI. The CDR3 spans 13 residues. The CDR3 reads CASSYVGSGEQYF. DNA of the CDR3: TGTGCCAGCAGTTACGTCGGCTCTGGGGAGCAGTACTTC.

The chain recombines TRBV25-1 with TRBJ1-2, with D uncertain. Trimming removed 0 bases at V and 4 bases at J, with 0 bases between. The CDR3 consists of 11 residues. The germline V gene encodes CDR1 MGHDK and CDR2 SYGVNS. DNA for the CDR3: TGTGCCAGCAGTGAATACTATGGCTACACCTTC. It is translated as CASSEYYGYTF.

This clonotype came up many times. This chain connects TRBV7-9 to TRBJ2-1, with a tentative D call TRBD1 (6 bases). The ends were cut back, 5 bases at V and 0 bases at J, with 11 bases in the middle. The CDR3 is made up of 15 amino acids. CDR1 is SEHNR and CDR2 is FQNEAQ in the germline V gene (reference sequence). The CDR3 loop reads CASSRTGSSYNEQFF. The CDR3 coding sequence is TGTGCCAGCAGCCGCACAGGGAGCTCCTACAATGAGCAGTTCTTC.

The chain joins TRBV4-2 to TRBJ1-2; no firm D call. Per germline, CDR1 LGHNA and CDR2 YNFKEQ. The CDR3 loop spans 23 amino acids. V shed 1 base and J shed 2 bases, with 35 bases lying between them. For the CDR3, the DNA is TGTGCCAGCAGCCAAGCAGTTGTGGAAAGGGTCGAACTAATCCTAAAGCTAAACTATGGCTACACCTTC. The encoded protein is CASSQAVVERVELILKLNYGYTF.

This clonotype was counted ten times or more. The V gene is TRBV28, the J gene TRBJ2-5; either TRBD1 or TRBD2 may supply D (5 bases each). V lost 7 bases to trimming and J lost 5 bases, with 20 bases between them. The length of the CDR3 is 15 residues. Germline CDR1 is MDHEN and CDR2 is SYDVKM. The CDR3 DNA reads as TGTGCCAGCAATCGACAGCAGGGTTGGGGGGAGACCCAGTACTTC. Encoded protein: CASNRQQGWGETQYF.